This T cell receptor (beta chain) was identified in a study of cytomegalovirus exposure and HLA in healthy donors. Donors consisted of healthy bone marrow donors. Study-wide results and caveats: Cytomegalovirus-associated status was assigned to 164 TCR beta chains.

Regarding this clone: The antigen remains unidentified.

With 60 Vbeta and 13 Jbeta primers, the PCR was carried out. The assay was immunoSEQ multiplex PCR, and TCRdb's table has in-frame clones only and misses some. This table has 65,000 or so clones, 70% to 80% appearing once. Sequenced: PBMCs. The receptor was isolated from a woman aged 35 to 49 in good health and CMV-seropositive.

CDR3 in DNA: TGTGCCAGCAGCCTAGACAGCCGCTATGGCTACACCTTC. Its translation is CASSLDSRYGYTF. The V call is TRBV6-6, the J call TRBJ1-2, with D perhaps TRBD1 (5 bases). The CDR3 loop spans 13 amino acids. Germline CDR1 reads MNHNY; CDR2 reads SVGAGI (reference sequence). V lost 6 bases and J lost 4, with 12 bases in between.